A selection of T cell receptor beta chains follows, all from one sample in a study of cytomegalovirus exposure and HLA in healthy donors. Some clones are missing from TCRdb's copy, which holds only in-frame ones; the method was immunoSEQ multiplex PCR. This sample carries fewer than 200,000 clones, around 75% of them seen once, and the ten largest clones take 2% to 3%. The sequenced material came from PBMCs. These receptors all come from a female donor in good health and CMV-seronegative. Each CDR3 is given with its conserved first and last residue. The D gene is left open where the match is weak. Clone size is given for some rows only: seen once, a few or many times, or a class if the clone is expanded.

>TRBJ2-7|-|TRBV18|TRBD2
CASSPPGGLVAGAYEQYF
TGTGCCAGCTCACCCCCTGGGGGTCTTGTAGCGGGAGCGTACGAGCAGTACTTC
>TRBJ1-2|-|TRBV29-1|-
CSVGEGGYGYTF
TGCAGCGTTGGAGAGGGGGGTTATGGCTACACCTTC
>TRBJ2-7|few|TRBV7-9|TRBD2
CASRTLAGKPYEQYF
TGTGCCAGCAGGACACTAGCGGGGAAACCCTACGAGCAGTACTTC
>TRBJ2-5|once|TRBV20-1|-
CSAGAEETQYF
TGCAGTGCGGGGGCGGAAGAGACCCAGTACTTC
>TRBJ2-7|-|TRBV7-2|-
CASSQGVRGRIGRNEQYF
TGTGCCAGCAGCCAGGGGGTCAGGGGGAGGATCGGAAGGAACGAGCAGTACTTC
>TRBJ2-4|-|TRBV7-9|TRBD2
CASSRPLAGVEDIQYF
TGTGCCAGCAGCCGACCACTAGCGGGAGTCGAGGACATTCAGTACTTC
>TRBJ2-5|few|TRBV11-3|-
CASSFGAKGSQETQYF
TGTGCCAGCAGCTTTGGCGCGAAAGGGAGCCAAGAGACCCAGTACTTC
>TRBJ1-2|-|TRBV9|TRBD1
CASSVSRDRGSYGYTF
TGTGCCAGCAGCGTTAGTAGGGACAGGGGATCTTATGGCTACACCTTC
>TRBJ1-2|-|TRBV5-1|-
CASSLETPNYGYTF
TGCGCCAGCAGCTTGGAGACACCCAACTATGGCTACACCTTC
>TRBJ2-5|-|TRBV7-2|-
CASRAVRTQYF
TGTGCCAGCAGGGCAGTAAGGACCCAGTACTTC
>TRBJ1-2|-|TRBV6-5|-
CASRRAFYGYTF
TGTGCCAGCAGGCGGGCTTTCTATGGCTACACCTTC
>TRBJ2-7|few|TRBV2|-
CASSLQGKQYF
TGTGCCAGCAGTCTACAGGGAAAGCAGTACTTC
>TRBJ1-1|-|TRBV7-3|-
CASSLGDAASGVF
TGTGCCAGCAGCTTAGGGGATGCGGCCAGCGGGGTTTTT
>TRBJ1-3|-|TRBV19|-
CASTPGTTGNTIYF
TGTGCCAGTACCCCGGGTACAACTGGAAACACCATATATTTT
>TRBJ1-1|-|TRBV4-1|-
CASSQDVGAAEAFF
TGCGCCAGCAGCCAAGATGTGGGGGCCGCTGAAGCTTTCTTT
>TRBJ1-4|-|TRBV4-2|-
CASSQVGGSNEKLFF
TGTGCCAGCAGCCAAGTCGGGGGGTCGAATGAAAAACTGTTTTTT
>TRBJ2-3|-|TRBV7-2|TRBD2
CASSSSGTRSTDTQYF
TGTGCCAGCAGCTCCTCCGGGACTAGAAGCACAGATACGCAGTATTTT
>TRBJ2-7|-|TRBV30|TRBD1
CAWSVSTGGPYEQYF
TGTGCCTGGAGTGTATCGACAGGGGGTCCCTACGAGCAGTACTTC
>TRBJ1-1|-|TRBV6-1|TRBD1
CASSARTGGLTEAFF
TGTGCCAGCAGTGCCCGGACAGGGGGTCTCACTGAAGCTTTCTTT
>TRBJ2-3|once|TRBV7-7|TRBD2
CASSLGLAGSTDTQYF
TGTGCTAGCAGCTTAGGACTAGCGGGATCAACAGATACGCAGTATTTT
>TRBJ1-1|-|TRBV6-1|-
CASMRENTEAFF
TGTGCCAGCATGAGGGAGAACACTGAAGCTTTCTTT
>TRBJ2-7|few|TRBV7-2|-
CASSLYGDEQYF
TGTGCCAGCAGCTTATACGGGGACGAGCAGTACTTC
>TRBJ2-7|-|TRBV7-2|-
CASSFSYEQYF
TGTGCCAGCAGCTTTAGCTACGAGCAGTACTTC
>TRBJ1-1|-|TRBV11-3|-
CASSAEAEAFF
TGTGCCAGCAGCGCCGAGGCTGAAGCTTTCTTT
>TRBJ2-5|-|TRBV28|-
CASSLRQVQETQYF
TGTGCCAGCAGCCTTCGCCAGGTGCAAGAGACCCAGTACTTC
>TRBJ1-2|once|TRBV6-5|-
CASSSQVNYGYTF
TGTGCCAGCAGTTCCCAGGTTAACTATGGCTACACCTTC
>TRBJ2-2|few|TRBV15|TRBD1
CATSREMWTGVTGELFF
TGTGCCACCAGCAGAGAGATGTGGACAGGGGTCACCGGGGAGCTGTTTTTT
>TRBJ2-7|-|TRBV29-1|TRBD1
CSVEVRRDRGFAYEQYF
TGCAGCGTTGAAGTTCGCCGGGACAGGGGGTTTGCCTACGAGCAGTACTTC
>TRBJ1-4|-|TRBV9|TRBD1
CASSQGGTGGGKLFF
TGTGCCAGCAGCCAAGGAGGGACAGGGGGCGGAAAACTGTTTTTT
>TRBJ2-1|-|TRBV6-4|-
CASSRGGSYNEQFF
TGTGCCAGCAGTCGAGGAGGGAGCTACAATGAGCAGTTCTTC
>TRBJ1-2|-|TRBV6-4|TRBD1
CASRRTGTGPGVGYTF
TGTGCCAGCAGAAGAACCGGGACAGGGCCTGGAGTTGGCTACACCTTC
>TRBJ2-7|-|TRBV28|-
CASSPSQPVRKYEQYF
TGTGCCAGCAGCCCCTCCCAACCGGTGAGAAAGTACGAGCAGTACTTC
>TRBJ2-2|-|TRBV4-2|TRBD2
CASSQGATSAANTGELFF
TGTGCCAGCAGCCAAGGGGCTACTAGCGCCGCGAACACCGGGGAGCTGTTTTTT
>TRBJ2-3|-|TRBV4-3|TRBD1
CASSQDGETGGIAQYF
TGCGCCAGCAGCCAAGACGGTGAGACAGGGGGCATTGCGCAGTATTTT
>TRBJ2-5|-|TRBV5-1|-
CASSLASPQETQYF
TGCGCCAGCAGCTTGGCTAGCCCCCAAGAGACCCAGTACTTC
>TRBJ2-1|few|TRBV4-1|-
CASSQDFAPGFSNEQFF
TGCGCCAGCAGCCAAGATTTTGCGCCGGGATTCTCGAATGAGCAGTTCTTC
>TRBJ2-3|-|TRBV5-1|TRBD2
CASSLVAGETQYF
TGCGCCAGCAGCTTGGTAGCGGGAGAGACGCAGTATTTT
>TRBJ2-5|-|TRBV25-1|-
CASSEFGVAEETQYF
TGTGCCAGCAGTGAATTCGGAGTAGCGGAAGAGACCCAGTACTTC
>TRBJ1-2|-|TRBV5-6|-
CASSFGQLYGYTF
TGTGCCAGCAGCTTCGGACAGCTCTATGGCTACACCTTC
>TRBJ1-1|-|TRBV9|-
CASSDGLEGTEAFF
TGTGCCAGCAGCGACGGACTAGAGGGCACTGAAGCTTTCTTT
>TRBJ1-2|-|TRBV4-1|-
CASSRKNRGSYTF
TGCGCCAGCAGCCGCAAGAATAGGGGTAGCTACACCTTC
>TRBJ2-1|-|TRBV19|-
CASTGYNEQFF
TGTGCCAGTACCGGTTACAATGAGCAGTTCTTC
>TRBJ2-5|-|TRBV7-9|TRBD2
CASSSLAGAQYF
TGTGCCAGCAGCTCATTAGCGGGGGCCCAGTACTTC
>TRBJ2-7|-|TRBV6-5|TRBD2
CASSYSGTSAYEQYF
TGTGCCAGCAGTTACTCCGGGACTAGCGCTTACGAGCAGTACTTC
>TRBJ2-1|-|TRBV18|TRBD2
CASSPGTRGNEQFF
TGTGCCAGCTCACCAGGGACTAGAGGCAATGAGCAGTTCTTC
>TRBJ2-7|-|TRBV6-6|-
CASSLSSYEQYF
TGTGCCAGCAGCCTCAGCTCCTACGAGCAGTACTTC
>TRBJ2-3|-|TRBV6-1|TRBD1
CASSEDRGGADTQYF
TGTGCCAGCAGTGAGGACAGGGGGGGAGCAGATACGCAGTATTTT
>TRBJ2-7|few|TRBV6-6|-
CASNPGDSPTYEQYF
TGTGCCAGCAATCCGGGGGACAGCCCAACCTACGAGCAGTACTTC
>TRBJ1-3|few|TRBV29-1|-
CSVANGGGNTIYF
TGCAGCGTGGCGAACGGGGGTGGAAACACCATATATTTT
>TRBJ2-6|-|TRBV6-5|TRBD1
CASSWDRAGANVLTF
TGTGCCAGCAGTTGGGACAGGGCTGGGGCCAACGTCCTGACTTTC
>TRBJ2-5|-|TRBV9|TRBD2
CAGRSGWASGSWETQYF
TGTGCCGGCCGAAGTGGTTGGGCTAGCGGGAGTTGGGAGACCCAGTACTTC
>TRBJ2-1|-|TRBV4-3|TRBD2
CASSQVRGREGNEQFF
TGCGCCAGCAGCCAAGTACGCGGGAGGGAGGGAAATGAGCAGTTCTTC
>TRBJ2-3|-|TRBV5-6|-
CASSLGFLAADTQYF
TGTGCCAGCAGCTTGGGTTTCCTAGCAGCAGATACGCAGTATTTT
>TRBJ2-2|-|TRBV2|-
CASSPDKVNTGELFF
TGTGCCAGCAGTCCGGACAAAGTAAACACCGGGGAGCTGTTTTTT